These T cell receptor beta chains were read from a single sample in a study of blood T cell repertoires in COVID-19. The table came from immunoSEQ multiplex PCR; TCRdb's copy has only in-frame clones and leaves some out. The sample lists 400,000 to 550,000 clones; approximately 90% were seen once. The sample comprised peripheral blood. The receptors originated from a woman younger than 45 with acute or convalescent COVID-19. CDR3s include the opening cysteine and the closing phenylalanine or tryptophan. D genes are given only for firm matches. Expanded clones are given a class, and other clones once, few, many or no size at all.

size | J | D | V | DNA | CDR3
- | TRBJ1-5 | - | TRBV4-2 | TGTGCCAGCAGCCAAGTCACAGAAACTTATAGCAATCAGCCCCAGCATTTT | CASSQVTETYSNQPQHF
- | TRBJ2-3 | TRBD1 | TRBV5-5 | TGTGCCAGCAGCTTGTCTGGGACAGGGCGGTGGGATACGCAGTATTTT | CASSLSGTGRWDTQYF
- | TRBJ1-1 | - | TRBV3-1/TRBV3-2 | TGTGCCAGCAGCCAACCCTCGGGGGAGGCGAACACTGAAGCTTTCTTT | CASSQPSGEANTEAFF
- | TRBJ1-6 | - | TRBV15 | TGTGCCACCAGCAGAACAGGACGGACCTATAATTCACCCCTCCACTTT | CATSRTGRTYNSPLHF
- | TRBJ1-1 | - | TRBV12-3/TRBV12-4 | TGTGCCAGCAGTTTCCAGGTCAACACTGAAGCTTTCTTT | CASSFQVNTEAFF
- | TRBJ2-1 | TRBD1 | TRBV5-4 | TGTGCCAGCAGCGATACGGGACAGGGAACAAGGGAGCAGTTCTTC | CASSDTGQGTREQFF
- | TRBJ2-1 | TRBD2 | TRBV18 | TGTGCCAGCTCACCGCTCCTGATTAGCGGGGGGTTCCACAATGAGCAGTTCTTC | CASSPLLISGGFHNEQFF
- | TRBJ2-5 | TRBD2 | TRBV7-2 | TGTGCCAGCAGCTATTTAGCGGGGGGGCGTCAAGAGACCCAGTACTTC | CASSYLAGGRQETQYF
- | TRBJ1-2 | TRBD1 | TRBV7-9 | TGTGCCAGCAGCGAATTCGGACAGGGGGTTGATGGCTACACCTTC | CASSEFGQGVDGYTF
- | TRBJ1-1 | - | TRBV19 | TGTGCCAGTAGTATATTCGACATGGGCAACACTGAAGCTTTCTTT | CASSIFDMGNTEAFF
- | TRBJ1-6 | TRBD1 | TRBV30 | TGTGCCAGCCGACAGGGTTCCTATAATTCACCCCTCCACTTT | CASRQGSYNSPLHF
- | TRBJ2-3 | - | TRBV18 | TGTGCCAGCTCATGGAGTCTAGAATTAGATACGCAGTATTTT | CASSWSLELDTQYF
- | TRBJ1-1 | TRBD1 | TRBV7-2 | TGTGCCAGCAGCCTATTCGACAGGGAACGGGACACTGAAGCTTTCTTT | CASSLFDRERDTEAFF
few | TRBJ2-7 | - | TRBV6-1 | TGTGCCAGCAGGGAAGCGGACAGCTCCTACGAGCAGTACTTC | CASREADSSYEQYF
- | TRBJ1-5 | TRBD1 | TRBV28 | TGTGCCAGCAGTTTGCCCCAGGGGGACAATCAGCCCCAGCATTTT | CASSLPQGDNQPQHF
- | TRBJ1-2 | - | TRBV6-5 | TGTGCCAGCAGTTTACAGGATGGCTATGGCTACACCTTC | CASSLQDGYGYTF
- | TRBJ2-1 | - | TRBV9 | TGTGCCAGCAGCGTAGGAGCGAGCTCCTACAATGAGCAGTTCTTC | CASSVGASSYNEQFF
many | TRBJ2-2 | TRBD1 | TRBV19 | TGTGCCAGTCGCTCGGGACAGGGCCGGATTAACGGGGAGCTGTTTTTT | CASRSGQGRINGELFF
- | TRBJ2-1 | TRBD2 | TRBV6-1 | TGTGCCAGCAGTGCCCAGACTAGCGGGGGCTACTACTCCTACAATGAGCAGTTCTTC | CASSAQTSGGYYSYNEQFF
- | TRBJ2-7 | - | TRBV3-1/TRBV3-2 | TGTGCCAGCAGCCAAGATTCCGGGTCCTACGAGCAGTACTTC | CASSQDSGSYEQYF
- | TRBJ1-1 | TRBD1 | TRBV19 | TGTGCCAGTAGTACCTGGACAGGGATTGAAGCTTTCTTT | CASSTWTGIEAFF
- | TRBJ2-1 | TRBD1 | TRBV24-1 | TGTGCCACCAGTAGCGCCGGGACAGGGGGCAATGAGCAGTTCTTC | CATSSAGTGGNEQFF
once | TRBJ2-7 | TRBD1 | TRBV2 | TGTGCCAGCAGTGAATGGACAGGGATCTCCTACGAGCAGTACTTC | CASSEWTGISYEQYF
- | TRBJ2-2 | TRBD2 | TRBV6-2/TRBV6-3 | TGTGCCAGCAGTAAACTCCGGGGGGCGAACACCGGGGAGCTGTTTTTT | CASSKLRGANTGELFF
few | TRBJ1-1 | - | TRBV24-1 | TGTGCCACCAGGTCGGCGGAGCCGTACACTGAAGCTTTCTTT | CATRSAEPYTEAFF
- | TRBJ2-2 | - | TRBV27 | TGTGCCAGCAAGGAACAGTCGAGCACCGGGGAGCTGTTTTTT | CASKEQSSTGELFF
- | TRBJ1-5 | - | TRBV5-6 | TGTGCCAGCAGCTTGTTCTCAGGGAGCAATCAGCCCCAGCATTTT | CASSLFSGSNQPQHF
- | TRBJ2-3 | TRBD2 | TRBV10-3 | TGTGCCATCAGCCCCCTAGCGGCCGTTAGCACAGATACGCAGTATTTT | CAISPLAAVSTDTQYF
- | TRBJ1-2 | TRBD1 | TRBV19 | TGTGCCAGTTGGACAGGGGGAGGGTACGGCTACACCTTC | CASWTGGGYGYTF
- | TRBJ2-7 | - | TRBV3-1/TRBV3-2 | TGTGCCAGCAGCTACACGGGGAGAGAGAACGAGCAGTACTTC | CASSYTGRENEQYF
- | TRBJ2-5 | TRBD2 | TRBV2 | TGTGCCAGCAGTGAAGGTCTAGCGGGGATTCGGGCCCAGTACTTC | CASSEGLAGIRAQYF
- | TRBJ2-1 | TRBD2 | TRBV7-2 | TGTGCCAGCAGCTCGTGGGTCCTACGCGGGGGGGCCTCTCATGAGCAGTTCTTC | CASSSWVLRGGASHEQFF
few | TRBJ2-1 | TRBD2 | TRBV4-2 | TGTGCCAGCAGCCTAGGTCTAGCGGAGAATGAGCAGTTCTTC | CASSLGLAENEQFF
few | TRBJ1-1 | - | TRBV6-1 | TGTGCCAGCAGTGAAACAGGCTACACTGAAGCTTTCTTT | CASSETGYTEAFF
- | TRBJ2-7 | - | TRBV11-2 | TGTGCCAGCAGCCGGACAGCGGACGAGCAGTACTTC | CASSRTADEQYF
- | TRBJ2-7 | TRBD1 | TRBV12-3/TRBV12-4 | TGTGCCAGCAGTGGACAGGGGACCTACGAGCAGTACTTC | CASSGQGTYEQYF
- | TRBJ1-5 | TRBD1 | TRBV18 | TGTGCCAGCTCACCAAACCGGGACAGGGGTTTCGAGCCCCAGCATTTT | CASSPNRDRGFEPQHF
- | TRBJ1-2 | - | TRBV5-6 | TGTGCCAGCAGCCCTTGGGGCGGCGGCTATGGCTACACCTTC | CASSPWGGGYGYTF
- | TRBJ1-5 | - | TRBV7-2 | TGTGCCAGCAGCTCGGAGCGGGTCCAGCCCCAGCATTTT | CASSSERVQPQHF
once | TRBJ2-1 | TRBD2 | TRBV7-3 | TGTGCCAGCAGCCCCGGGGGGGCACTTTACAATGAGCAGTTCTTC | CASSPGGALYNEQFF
few | TRBJ1-6 | - | TRBV6-4 | TGTGCCAGCAGTGACAATCTCAGTTCACCCCTCCACTTT | CASSDNLSSPLHF
- | TRBJ1-2 | - | TRBV2 | TGTGCCAGGTGGACAGTTTATGGCTACACCTTC | CARWTVYGYTF
- | TRBJ2-2 | - | TRBV12-5 | TGTGCTAGTGTGGGGGCCTCCGGGGAGCTGTTTTTT | CASVGASGELFF
- | TRBJ2-5 | - | TRBV18 | TGTGCCAGCTCACCACGAGCTGGAGAGACCCAGTACTTC | CASSPRAGETQYF
few | TRBJ1-1 | - | TRBV11-3 | TGTGCCAGCAGCCTAGGGGCGGGGAATACTGAAGCTTTCTTT | CASSLGAGNTEAFF
- | TRBJ1-1 | - | TRBV7-6 | TGTGCCAGCAGCTCCCTAGACGGGACTGAAGCTTTCTTT | CASSSLDGTEAFF
- | TRBJ1-6 | - | TRBV12-5 | TGTGCTAGTGGTTTGCACAGGACAGAGGATTATAATTCACCCCTCCACTTT | CASGLHRTEDYNSPLHF
few | TRBJ1-1 | - | TRBV5-4 | TGTGCCAGCAGCATAATGCCAGGGTCAACAATTTCATTCTTT | CASSIMPGSTISFF
- | TRBJ1-4 | TRBD1 | TRBV5-1 | TGCGCCAGCAGTGGAACCGGGACAGGGGATGAAAAACTGTTTTTT | CASSGTGTGDEKLFF
- | TRBJ1-6 | - | TRBV7-9 | TGTGCCAGCAGCTTAGGGGGCAGCAATAATTCACCCCTCCACTTT | CASSLGGSNNSPLHF
- | TRBJ2-3 | TRBD2 | TRBV2 | TGTGCCGGCGCTGCTGCGGGGGGGGCCCGTAAGCAGTATTTT | CAGAAAGGARKQYF
- | TRBJ1-2 | - | TRBV6-1 | TGTGCCAGCAGTGAAGCGAGCGGGGACTACTATGGCTACACCTTC | CASSEASGDYYGYTF